Below are 21 T cell receptor beta chains sequenced from a single sample in a study of CD8 T cells in Susac syndrome. Random hexamers were used to reverse transcribe an amount of roughly 0.45 to 1 ug RNA. TCRdb reanalysed the immunoSEQ multiplex PCR reads using MiXCR and keeps one entry per CDR3 protein. The table shows about 300,000 distinct CDR3 sequences, with almost 85% occurring only once. Sequencing input: CD8+ T cells from PBMCs. The receptors originated from a human donor with multiple sclerosis.

This chain uses TRBV4-3 with TRBJ2-2; the D is unclear. The ends were cut back, 0 bases at V and 5 bases at J, with 13 bases in the middle. Germline CDR1 LGHNA, CDR2 YSLEER. The CDR3 has 16 amino acids. This CDR3 reads CASSQDAPDGTGELFF. The CDR3 region has the DNA TGCGCCAGCAGCCAAGATGCCCCAGACGGAACCGGGGAGCTGTTTTTT.

The chain recombines TRBV27 with TRBJ1-1; D gene ambiguous. There are 13 residues in the CDR3. V dropped 4 bases and J dropped 4 bases, with 10 bases sitting between them. Germline V lookup: CDR1 MNHEY, CDR2 SMNVEV (reference sequence). CDR3 nucleotides: TGTGCCAGCAGTTGGGAGGGCGCCACTGAAGCTTTCTTT. The encoded protein is CASSWEGATEAFF.

This chain uses TRBV7-9 with TRBJ2-7; maybe TRBD1 (7 bases). Germline V gene data show CDR1 as SEHNR and CDR2 as FQNEAQ (reference sequence). Trimming took off 5 bases at V and 1 base at J, with 15 bases between the two ends. The CDR3 contains 15 residues. In nucleotides, the CDR3 is TGTGCCAGCAGCACGCGGGACAGTCCGTCCTACGAGCAGTACTTC. Protein product: CASSTRDSPSYEQYF.

The table lists this clonotype with a count of one. This chain joins TRBV7-9 and TRBJ2-5, with 7 bases aligning to TRBD2. Germline CDR1 reads SEHNR; CDR2 reads FQNEAQ (reference sequence). CDR3 length: 15 amino acids. The ends lost 2 bases at V and 4 bases at J; junction bases unmatched: 7. This CDR3 is CASSLTGGSRETQYF. CDR3 nucleotides: TGTGCCAGCAGCTTAACCGGGGGGTCCAGAGAGACCCAGTACTTC.

The table lists this clonotype with a few counts. The chain combines TRBV20-1 with TRBJ2-1; D uncertain. V gave up 2 bases and J gave up 1 base, with 12 bases separating them. Germline lookup yields CDR1 DFQATT and CDR2 SNEGSKA (reference sequence). CDR3 length equals 15 residues. CDR3 bases: TGCAGTGCTAGACCCACAGAGGCGTCCTACAATGAGCAGTTCTTC. The encoded protein is CSARPTEASYNEQFF.

The chain carries TRBV12-3 or TRBV12-4 and TRBJ2-1; no firm D call. The ends were cut back, 6 bases at V and 3 bases at J, with 9 bases in the middle. The CDR3 loop spans 13 amino acids. The CDR3 protein is CASRDGYYNEQFF. CDR3 DNA: TGTGCCAGCAGGGACGGCTACTACAATGAGCAGTTCTTC.

V usage is TRBV30 and J usage is TRBJ2-6; a possible D gene is TRBD2 (6 bases). The germline V gene encodes CDR1 GTSNPN and CDR2 SVGIG (reference sequence). This CDR3 is built from 14 residues. V lost 3 bases and J 0 bases, leaving 6 bases between the germline ends. CDR3 DNA sequence: TGTGCCTGGAGGCGGGACTCTGGGGCCAACGTCCTGACTTTC. This sequence encodes CAWRRDSGANVLTF.

V gene TRBV7-9 combines with J gene TRBJ2-3, with 10 bases identical to TRBD2. The CDR3 sequence is 17 residues long. The ends lost 7 bases at V and 5 bases at J; junction bases unmatched: 15. Germline CDR1 and CDR2: SEHNR and FQNEAQ (reference sequence). CDR3 sequence: CASTLSRGVAGGDTQYF. DNA of the CDR3: TGTGCCAGCACCCTCAGCCGAGGAGTAGCGGGAGGAGATACGCAGTATTTT.

The chain employs TRBV29-1 and TRBJ2-7; 12 positions agree with TRBD2. This CDR3 is 14 amino acids long. V gave up 5 bases and J gave up 7 bases; unmatched junction bases: 9. Germline V gene data show CDR1 as SQVTM and CDR2 as ANQGSEA. The CDR3 region is CSVRLAGVYWEQYF. The CDR3 DNA sequence: TGCAGCGTTCGACTAGCGGGAGTATATTGGGAGCAGTACTTC.

The sample holds a few counts of this clonotype. V usage is TRBV5-6 and J usage is TRBJ1-5, with 8 bases matching TRBD1. Germline CDR1 and CDR2: SGHDT and YYEEEE. The CDR3 has 14 residues. V shed 2 bases and J 7 bases; nucleotides not matched to a gene: 5. The CDR3 nucleotides are TGTGCCAGCAGCTTCGGACAGGGCGGCCAGCCCCAGCATTTT. Translation: CASSFGQGGQPQHF.

This chain links TRBV16 with TRBJ2-7, with unresolved D. This CDR3 has 12 residues. V lost 8 bases and J lost 5, with 13 bases in between. Germline V lookup: CDR1 KGHSY, CDR2 FQNENV. For the CDR3, the DNA is TGTGCCAGCTCTTCTCTCGCCGACGAGCAGTACTTC. This gives the protein CASSSLADEQYF. The full variable domain, completed using reference TRBV16 and TRBJ2-7, is GEEVAQTPKHLVRGEGQKAKLYCAPIKGHSYVFWYQQVLKNEFKFLISFQNENVFDETGMPKERFSAKCLPNSPCSLEIQATKLEDSAVYFCASSSLADEQYFGPGTRLTVT.

The V and J genes are TRBV19 and TRBJ2-7; 8 bases match TRBD2. The germline CDR1 and CDR2 sequences are LNHDA and SQIVND (reference sequence). The trim removed 3 bases at V and 4 bases at J, leaving 8 bases unmatched. The CDR3 is 15 amino acids. The CDR3 DNA follows: TGTGCCAGTAGTATCCTCCCGGGACTAGGGTACGAGCAGTACTTC. Protein sequence: CASSILPGLGYEQYF.

The count of this clonotype is one. The chain carries TRBV5-1 and TRBJ2-4, with a possible D match to TRBD2 (5 bases). The CDR3 runs 12 residues. Germline CDR1 and CDR2: SGHRS and YFSETQ. V was shortened by 0 bases and J by 10 bases, with 8 bases between the two germline ends. The CDR3: CASSLDRGIQYF. DNA of the CDR3: TGCGCCAGCAGCTTGGATCGGGGTATTCAGTACTTC.

CDR3: CVWGRYYNEQFF. Here the CDR3 DNA reads TGTGTATGGGGGAGGTATTACAATGAGCAGTTCTTC. V usage is TRBV5-6 and J usage is TRBJ2-1; the D gene is possibly TRBD2 (6 bases). This CDR3 is built from 12 residues. The germline gives CDR1 SGHDT, CDR2 YYEEEE. The full variable domain, with the rest looked up from reference TRBV5-6 and TRBJ2-1, is DAGVTQSPTHLIKTRGQQVTLRCSPKSGHDTVSWYQQALGQGPQFIFQYYEEEERQRGNFPDRFSGHQFPNYSSELNVNALLLGDSALYLCVWGRYYNEQFFGPGTRLTVL.

This clonotype was observed a handful of times. The DNA of the CDR3 is TGTGCCAGCAGCCAAGCACGGATGAACACTGAAGCTTTCTTT. Translating it yields CASSQARMNTEAFF. This sequence joins TRBV14 and TRBJ1-1; D is uncertain. The CDR3 covers 14 residues. Trimming removed 1 base from V and 0 bases from J, with 6 bases in between. CDR1 and CDR2 from the germline V gene are SGHDN and FVKESK.

The chain is built from TRBV20-1 and TRBJ1-5; 7 bases line up with TRBD1. The length of the CDR3 is 14 residues. Germline CDR1 reads DFQATT; CDR2 reads SNEGSKA (reference sequence). V dropped 0 bases and J dropped 4; count of bases not matched to a gene: 3. The CDR3 bases are TGCAGTGCTAGAGATTGGGACAGTAATCAGCCCCAGCATTTT. This sequence encodes CSARDWDSNQPQHF.

The chain links TRBV19 to TRBJ1-5, with D perhaps matching TRBD1 (6 bases). V was pared by 5 bases and J by 0 bases, with 11 bases between. The germline V gene encodes CDR1 LNHDA and CDR2 SQIVND (reference sequence). The CDR3 extends over 15 amino acids. The CDR3 DNA follows: TGTGCCAGTAGTTCCGGGACACATAGCAATCAGCCCCAGCATTTT. Its protein is CASSSGTHSNQPQHF.

This clonotype was observed a handful of times. The chain employs TRBV19 and TRBJ2-3; D gene unclear. CDR1 and CDR2 (germline): LNHDA, SQIVND (reference sequence). V shed 5 bases and J shed 5 bases, with 11 bases lying between them. This CDR3 has 13 amino acids. The CDR3 sequence: CASSSVAQDTQYF. The CDR3 coding sequence is TGTGCCAGTAGTTCGGTAGCACAAGATACGCAGTATTTT.

This clonotype was detected a few times. The chain joins TRBV6-5 to TRBJ2-2, with 7 nucleotides matching TRBD2. Germline V gene sequence: CDR1 MNHEY, CDR2 SVGAGI. This CDR3 has 15 amino acids. The J segment lost 5 bases and the V segment lost 0 bases, leaving 3 bases of the junction unmatched. In nucleotides, the CDR3 is TGTGCCAGCAGTTACTCGGCGGGAGATACCGGGGAGCTGTTTTTT. Translation: CASSYSAGDTGELFF.

CDR3 sequence (DNA): TGTGCCTGGAACGCCTACACTGAAGCTTTCTTT. This encodes CAWNAYTEAFF. The genes are TRBV30 and TRBJ1-1; no reliable D call. Trimming shortened V by 4 bases and J by 3 bases, and 6 bases separated the two germline ends. The CDR3 length is 11 residues. Germline lookup yields CDR1 GTSNPN and CDR2 SVGIG (reference sequence).

CDR3 sequence (DNA): TGTGCCAGCGCAAGCTGGGGAGAGACCCAGTACTTC. This sequence encodes CASASWGETQYF. The rearrangement links TRBV2 to TRBJ2-5; D remains unclear. V was cut by 8 bases and J by 4 bases, with 11 bases left in between. Germline V gene sequence: CDR1 SNHLY, CDR2 FYNNEI. This CDR3 is 12 amino acids long.